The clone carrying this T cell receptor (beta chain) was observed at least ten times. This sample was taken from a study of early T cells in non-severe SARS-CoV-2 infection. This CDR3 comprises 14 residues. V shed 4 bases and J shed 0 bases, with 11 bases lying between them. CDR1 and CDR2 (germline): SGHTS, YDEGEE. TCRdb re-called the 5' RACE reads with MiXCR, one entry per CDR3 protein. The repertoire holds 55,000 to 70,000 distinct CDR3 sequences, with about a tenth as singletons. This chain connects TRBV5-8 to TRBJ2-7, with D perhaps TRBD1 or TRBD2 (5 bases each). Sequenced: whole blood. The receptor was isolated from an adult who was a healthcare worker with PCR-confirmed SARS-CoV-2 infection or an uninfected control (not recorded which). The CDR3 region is CASSGTPYSYEQYF. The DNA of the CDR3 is TGTGCCAGCAGCGGGACGCCTTACTCCTACGAGCAGTACTTC.